The rows below give T cell receptor beta chains drawn from one sample of a study of cytomegalovirus exposure and HLA in healthy donors. Measured with immunoSEQ multiplex PCR; TCRdb has only the in-frame clones, and not every one. The table counts 30,000 to 35,000 clones; approximately 2.1% lies in the top ten. What was sequenced was PBMCs. The receptors here all came from a woman in her thirties or forties in good health and CMV-seropositive. Each CDR3 is given with its conserved first and last residue. A D gene is named only where the DNA matches it firmly.

V gene: TRBV27
J gene: TRBJ2-5
CDR3 length: 16
D gene: TRBD2
CDR3 DNA: TGTGCCAGCAGTTTATTCCCTAGCGGGGGAGTAGAGACCCAGTACTTC
CDR3 protein: CASSLFPSGGVETQYF

V gene: TRBV7-9
J gene: TRBJ1-4
CDR3 length: 15
D gene: TRBD1
CDR3 DNA: TGTGCCAGCAGCCCACAACAGGGGTTTAATGAAAAACTGTTTTTT
CDR3 protein: CASSPQQGFNEKLFF

V gene: TRBV7-8
J gene: TRBJ2-2
CDR3 length: 16
D gene: .
CDR3 DNA: TGTGCCAGCAGCTTGTTCACAGGGAGGAACACCGGGGAGCTGTTTTTT
CDR3 protein: CASSLFTGRNTGELFF

V gene: TRBV5-5
J gene: TRBJ2-7
CDR3 length: 15
D gene: .
CDR3 DNA: TGTGCCAGCAGCCCGGGACACCTGAACCCCTACGAGCAGTACTTC
CDR3 protein: CASSPGHLNPYEQYF

V gene: TRBV6-5
J gene: TRBJ2-5
CDR3 length: 15
D gene: TRBD1
CDR3 DNA: TGTGCCAGCAGTTACCTTCTTGGACAGGCGGAGACCCAGTACTTC
CDR3 protein: CASSYLLGQAETQYF

V gene: TRBV30
J gene: TRBJ1-6
CDR3 length: 13
D gene: .
CDR3 DNA: TGTGCCTGGAGTGTACCGGGGGTCACACCCCTCCACTTT
CDR3 protein: CAWSVPGVTPLHF

V gene: TRBV5-1
J gene: TRBJ1-4
CDR3 length: 15
D gene: .
CDR3 DNA: TGCGCCAGCAGCTTAAGAGCAAACCCTGGTGAAAAACTGTTTTTT
CDR3 protein: CASSLRANPGEKLFF

V gene: TRBV29-1
J gene: TRBJ1-2
CDR3 length: 13
D gene: .
CDR3 DNA: TGCAGCGCTGGGGGGATAACTAACTATGGCTACACCTTC
CDR3 protein: CSAGGITNYGYTF

V gene: TRBV6-1
J gene: TRBJ1-4
CDR3 length: 15
D gene: TRBD1
CDR3 DNA: TGTGCCAGCAGGACAGGGGTGGCATTAGGTGAAAAACTGTTTTTT
CDR3 protein: CASRTGVALGEKLFF

V gene: TRBV5-4
J gene: TRBJ2-5
CDR3 length: 18
D gene: TRBD2
CDR3 DNA: TGTGCCAGCAGCTCAAAGGGACTAGCGGGTCCCGATGGGGAGACCCAGTACTTC
CDR3 protein: CASSSKGLAGPDGETQYF

V gene: TRBV27
J gene: TRBJ2-1
CDR3 length: 16
D gene: TRBD2
CDR3 DNA: TGTGCCAGCAGTTCCCGACTAGCGGCTACCTACAATGAGCAGTTCTTC
CDR3 protein: CASSSRLAATYNEQFF

V gene: TRBV7-2
J gene: TRBJ2-5
CDR3 length: 15
D gene: TRBD1
CDR3 DNA: TGTGCCAGCAGCGACAGGGGGCGGGGAGAAGAGACCCAGTACTTC
CDR3 protein: CASSDRGRGEETQYF

V gene: TRBV18
J gene: TRBJ2-2
CDR3 length: 13
D gene: .
CDR3 DNA: TGTGCCAGCTCACCAGGGCACACCGGGGAGCTGTTTTTT
CDR3 protein: CASSPGHTGELFF

V gene: TRBV10-3
J gene: TRBJ2-3
CDR3 length: 16
D gene: TRBD2
CDR3 DNA: TGTGCCATCTCCGAGGGGACTAGCGGGGGGGCAGATACGCAGTATTTT
CDR3 protein: CAISEGTSGGADTQYF

V gene: TRBV19
J gene: TRBJ2-2
CDR3 length: 18
D gene: TRBD2
CDR3 DNA: TGTGCCAGTAGTCCGAGGTCGACTAGCGGGGTGAACACCGGGGAGCTGTTTTTT
CDR3 protein: CASSPRSTSGVNTGELFF

V gene: TRBV9
J gene: TRBJ1-1
CDR3 length: 14
D gene: TRBD1
CDR3 DNA: TGTGCCAGCAGCGGGACAGGGGGGAGCACTGAAGCTTTCTTT
CDR3 protein: CASSGTGGSTEAFF

V gene: TRBV6-5
J gene: TRBJ2-7
CDR3 length: 14
D gene: .
CDR3 DNA: TGTGCCAGCAGTTTACACAGGGGGGGTTACGAGCAGTACTTC
CDR3 protein: CASSLHRGGYEQYF

V gene: TRBV2
J gene: TRBJ2-1
CDR3 length: 13
D gene: .
CDR3 DNA: TGTGCCAGCAGCATCCCCGGACAATCTGAGCAGTTCTTC
CDR3 protein: CASSIPGQSEQFF

V gene: TRBV5-5
J gene: TRBJ1-4
CDR3 length: 17
D gene: .
CDR3 DNA: TGTGCCAGCAGCGTACTGGAGGCACCAACCCGAAATGAAAAACTGTTTTTT
CDR3 protein: CASSVLEAPTRNEKLFF

V gene: TRBV29-1
J gene: TRBJ1-1
CDR3 length: 13
D gene: .
CDR3 DNA: TGCAGCGTTGAAGGACAGCTGAACACTGAAGCTTTCTTT
CDR3 protein: CSVEGQLNTEAFF

V gene: TRBV28
J gene: TRBJ2-6
CDR3 length: 19
D gene: .
CDR3 DNA: TGTGCCAGCAGTTTCTCGCCAGGGGGCGGGAGCTCTGGGGCCAACGTCCTGACTTTC
CDR3 protein: CASSFSPGGGSSGANVLTF

V gene: TRBV5-4
J gene: TRBJ2-5
CDR3 length: 16
D gene: .
CDR3 DNA: TGTGCCAGCAGCACTCCGGACAGCTACGGAGAAGAGACCCAGTACTTC
CDR3 protein: CASSTPDSYGEETQYF

V gene: TRBV27
J gene: TRBJ2-3
CDR3 length: 15
D gene: TRBD1
CDR3 DNA: TGTGCCAGCAGAGAACGGGACAGGGGCACAGATACGCAGTATTTT
CDR3 protein: CASRERDRGTDTQYF

V gene: TRBV1
J gene: TRBJ2-1
CDR3 length: 16
D gene: .
CDR3 DNA: TGCACCAGCAGCCAGCTCGGACTAGCGACGAACAATGAGCAGTTCTTC
CDR3 protein: CTSSQLGLATNNEQFF

V gene: TRBV7-2
J gene: TRBJ2-7
CDR3 length: 12
D gene: .
CDR3 DNA: TGTGCCAGCAGCTTAACGGCCTACGAGCAGTACTTC
CDR3 protein: CASSLTAYEQYF

V gene: TRBV27
J gene: TRBJ2-2
CDR3 length: 18
D gene: TRBD2
CDR3 DNA: TGTGCCAGCAGTTTACGTAGCGGGGGGGCCGCGAACACCGGGGAGCTGTTTTTT
CDR3 protein: CASSLRSGGAANTGELFF

V gene: TRBV4-3
J gene: TRBJ2-1
CDR3 length: 15
D gene: TRBD1
CDR3 DNA: TGCGCCAGCAGCCCAACCCGGACAGGGGATAATGAGCAGTTCTTC
CDR3 protein: CASSPTRTGDNEQFF

V gene: TRBV5-5
J gene: TRBJ1-6
CDR3 length: 13
D gene: .
CDR3 DNA: TGTGCCAGCAGCTTCACCGACGGGTCACCCCTCCACTTT
CDR3 protein: CASSFTDGSPLHF

V gene: TRBV2
J gene: TRBJ1-3
CDR3 length: 14
D gene: .
CDR3 DNA: TGTGCCAGCAGCCCCCAAGCTCCTGGAAACACCATATATTTT
CDR3 protein: CASSPQAPGNTIYF

V gene: TRBV19
J gene: TRBJ2-3
CDR3 length: 16
D gene: .
CDR3 DNA: TGTGCCAGTAAACAAGAAGACTTTGTGGGCACAGATACGCAGTATTTT
CDR3 protein: CASKQEDFVGTDTQYF

V gene: TRBV28
J gene: TRBJ1-5
CDR3 length: 15
D gene: .
CDR3 DNA: TGTGCCAGCAGTTCACCGGGAGGGGACAATCAGCCCCAGCATTTT
CDR3 protein: CASSSPGGDNQPQHF

V gene: TRBV15
J gene: TRBJ2-7
CDR3 length: 12
D gene: TRBD2
CDR3 DNA: TGTGCCACCTCGGCGGGAGGAAACGAGCAGTACTTC
CDR3 protein: CATSAGGNEQYF

V gene: TRBV9
J gene: TRBJ2-7
CDR3 length: 15
D gene: .
CDR3 DNA: TGTGCCAGCAGCCCCTTTGATCAGGGGACCTACGAGCAGTACTTC
CDR3 protein: CASSPFDQGTYEQYF

V gene: TRBV6-5
J gene: TRBJ1-2
CDR3 length: 13
D gene: .
CDR3 DNA: TGTGCCAGCAGGTCTCAGGGGTCCGGTGGCTACACCTTC
CDR3 protein: CASRSQGSGGYTF

V gene: TRBV28
J gene: TRBJ1-4
CDR3 length: 19
D gene: TRBD1
CDR3 DNA: TGTGCCAGCAGGCAGACCGGGACAGGGGCCCTTTCAACTAATGAAAAACTGTTTTTT
CDR3 protein: CASRQTGTGALSTNEKLFF

V gene: TRBV13
J gene: TRBJ2-7
CDR3 length: 16
D gene: TRBD2
CDR3 DNA: TGTGCCAGCAGCCGAAGGACTAGCGGGACCTCCTACGAGCAGTACTTC
CDR3 protein: CASSRRTSGTSYEQYF

V gene: TRBV10-3
J gene: TRBJ2-7
CDR3 length: 14
D gene: .
CDR3 DNA: TGTGCCATCAGTGAGTCGAGTAGTACCGACGAGCAGTACTTC
CDR3 protein: CAISESSSTDEQYF

V gene: TRBV4-1
J gene: TRBJ2-7
CDR3 length: 15
D gene: .
CDR3 DNA: TGCGCCAGCAGCCAAGTGTACAGCGGGTCCTACGAGCAGTACTTC
CDR3 protein: CASSQVYSGSYEQYF

V gene: TRBV18
J gene: TRBJ2-3
CDR3 length: 18
D gene: .
CDR3 DNA: TGTGCCAGCTCACCAAATTTGAAGGCGGGGGCCCTTAAGGATACGCAGTATTTT
CDR3 protein: CASSPNLKAGALKDTQYF

V gene: TRBV11-2
J gene: TRBJ2-7
CDR3 length: 15
D gene: .
CDR3 DNA: TGTGCCAGCAGCTTAGGGACAATGAGCTCCTACGAGCAGTACTTC
CDR3 protein: CASSLGTMSSYEQYF

V gene: TRBV7-9
J gene: TRBJ2-7
CDR3 length: 15
D gene: TRBD1
CDR3 DNA: TGTGCCAGCAGCTTAGCAGGGACAGCATACTACGAGCAGTACTTC
CDR3 protein: CASSLAGTAYYEQYF

V gene: TRBV9
J gene: TRBJ2-2
CDR3 length: 20
D gene: TRBD2
CDR3 DNA: TGTGCCAGCAGCGCGGGGTGGGGACTAGCGGGGGGCTCGGACACCGGGGAGCTGTTTTTT
CDR3 protein: CASSAGWGLAGGSDTGELFF

V gene: TRBV19
J gene: TRBJ2-7
CDR3 length: 15
D gene: TRBD2
CDR3 DNA: TGTGCCAGTAGTTCCTTTTGGAGCGGGAACTACGAGCAGTACTTC
CDR3 protein: CASSSFWSGNYEQYF

V gene: TRBV9
J gene: TRBJ2-3
CDR3 length: 15
D gene: TRBD2
CDR3 DNA: TGTGCCAGCAGCGTAGCTTCTAGCGGCCCAGATACGCAGTATTTT
CDR3 protein: CASSVASSGPDTQYF

V gene: TRBV7-2
J gene: TRBJ1-5
CDR3 length: 16
D gene: TRBD1
CDR3 DNA: TGTGCCAGCAGCTTAGTTGGGACAGACTACAATCAGCCCCAGCATTTT
CDR3 protein: CASSLVGTDYNQPQHF

V gene: TRBV9
J gene: TRBJ2-3
CDR3 length: 15
D gene: TRBD1
CDR3 DNA: TGTGCCAGCAGCCCACGGACAGGGGGCACAGATACGCAGTATTTT
CDR3 protein: CASSPRTGGTDTQYF

V gene: TRBV21-1
J gene: TRBJ1-4
CDR3 length: 18
D gene: .
CDR3 DNA: TGTGCCAGCAGCAAATTAGGGGACAGGGGTCCAACTAATGAAAAACTGTTTTTT
CDR3 protein: CASSKLGDRGPTNEKLFF

V gene: TRBV5-1
J gene: TRBJ2-2
CDR3 length: 17
D gene: TRBD1
CDR3 DNA: TGCGCCAGCAGCCCTGGACAGGGGGCCATGGGCACCGGGGAGCTGTTTTTT
CDR3 protein: CASSPGQGAMGTGELFF

V gene: TRBV30
J gene: TRBJ1-4
CDR3 length: 14
D gene: .
CDR3 DNA: TGTGCCTGGACCAACCGGGGACTTAATGAAAAACTGTTTTTT
CDR3 protein: CAWTNRGLNEKLFF